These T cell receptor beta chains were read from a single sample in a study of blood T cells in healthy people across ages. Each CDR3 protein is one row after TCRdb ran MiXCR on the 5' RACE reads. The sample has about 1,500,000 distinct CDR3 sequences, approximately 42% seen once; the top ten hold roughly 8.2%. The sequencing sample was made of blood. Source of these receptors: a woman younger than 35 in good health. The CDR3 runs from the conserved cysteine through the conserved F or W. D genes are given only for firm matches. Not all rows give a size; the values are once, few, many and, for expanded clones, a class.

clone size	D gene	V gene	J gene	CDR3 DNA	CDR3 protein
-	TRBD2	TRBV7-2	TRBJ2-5	TGTGCCAGCAGCTTAAATAGCGGGCTCAGGGAGACCCAGTACTTC	CASSLNSGLRETQYF
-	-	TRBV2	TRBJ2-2	TGTGCAAGTGATGGGGTGACCGGGGAGCTGTTTTTT	CASDGVTGELFF
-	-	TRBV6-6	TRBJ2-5	TGTGCCAGCAGTTACTCTTGGGGGACGGAGACCCAGTACTTC	CASSYSWGTETQYF
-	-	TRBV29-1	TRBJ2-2	TGCAGCGTTGGGCCCAGGGGGGACACCGGGGAGCTGTTTTTT	CSVGPRGDTGELFF
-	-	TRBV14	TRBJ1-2	TGTGCCAGCAGCCCCACCTCCGGGTACTATGGCTACACCTTC	CASSPTSGYYGYTF
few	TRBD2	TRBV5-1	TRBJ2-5	TGCGCCAGCAGCGGCGGGACTAGCGGGGCGGAGACCCAGTACTTC	CASSGGTSGAETQYF
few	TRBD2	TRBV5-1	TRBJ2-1	TGCGCCAGCAGCTTGGATCCTAGCGGGAGCGTCACCTACAATGAGCAGTTCTTC	CASSLDPSGSVTYNEQFF
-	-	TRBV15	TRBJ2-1	TGTGCCACCAGCAGGAAGACAGCAGCTTCAGGGGTCGATGAGCAGTTCTTC	CATSRKTAASGVDEQFF
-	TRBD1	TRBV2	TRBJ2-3	TGTGCCAGCAGCCAAGGACAGGGGGCATTCGCAGATACGCAGTATTTT	CASSQGQGAFADTQYF
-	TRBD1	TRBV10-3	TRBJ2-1	TGTGCCATCAGTGACATCCCGGGACAGGGGATCGATGAGCAGTTCTTC	CAISDIPGQGIDEQFF
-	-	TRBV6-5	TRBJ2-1	TGTGCCAGCAGTTACACGAGCGGCAGTACTTACGAGCAGTTCTTC	CASSYTSGSTYEQFF
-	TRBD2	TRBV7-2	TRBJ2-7	TGTGCCAGCAGCCCGGGAGGGTCGGCCTACGAGCAGTACTTC	CASSPGGSAYEQYF
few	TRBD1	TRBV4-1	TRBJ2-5	TGCGCCAGCAGCCCAGACAGGGGATGGGGCCAAGAGACCCAGTACTTC	CASSPDRGWGQETQYF
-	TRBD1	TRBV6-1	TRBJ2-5	TGTGCCAGCAGTCTCGGACAGGGGGCCCGCAATGAGCAGTACTTC	CASSLGQGARNEQYF
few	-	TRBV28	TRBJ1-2	TGTGCCAGCAGTTTGGATCCGGGGGCGCGTGGCTACACCTTC	CASSLDPGARGYTF
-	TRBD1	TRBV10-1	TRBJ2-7	TGCGCCAGCAGTCCCGACAGGGGCCCCTACTCCTACGAGCAGTACTTC	CASSPDRGPYSYEQYF
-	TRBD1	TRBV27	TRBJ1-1	TGTGCCAGCAGTTCGAGACAGGGGAGGAACACTGAAGCTTTCTTT	CASSSRQGRNTEAFF
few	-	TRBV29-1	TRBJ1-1	TGCAGCGTCCGCGAGGGCACTGAAGCTTTCTTT	CSVREGTEAFF
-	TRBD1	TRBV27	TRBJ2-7	TGTGCCAGCAGAAACCTACCGGGACAGGGTAGCAATGAGCAGTACTTC	CASRNLPGQGSNEQYF
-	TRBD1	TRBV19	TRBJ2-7	TGTGCCAGTGGCCCACGCCGGGACAGGGGGCACTACGAGCAGTACTTC	CASGPRRDRGHYEQYF
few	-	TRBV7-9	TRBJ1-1	TGTGCCAGCAGCTATACAGGGCGCGAAGCTTTCTTT	CASSYTGREAFF
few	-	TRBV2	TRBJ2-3	TGTGCCAGCAGTGAAGGTGCGAGGGTGGATACGCAGTATTTT	CASSEGARVDTQYF
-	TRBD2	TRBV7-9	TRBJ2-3	TGTGCCAGCAGCTTAGTAAAGTCGTCTAGCGGGAAAGATACGCAGTATTTT	CASSLVKSSSGKDTQYF
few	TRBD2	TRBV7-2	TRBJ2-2	TGTGCCAGCAGCTGGGGACTAGCGGGGTACCGAACCGGGGAGCTGTTTTTT	CASSWGLAGYRTGELFF
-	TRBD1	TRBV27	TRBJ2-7	TGTGCCAGCAGCACTTCCGGGACAGGGTACTACGAGCAGTACTTC	CASSTSGTGYYEQYF
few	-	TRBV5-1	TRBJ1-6	TGCGCCAGCAGCTTGGGCGACACCCGGGATAATTCACCCCTCCACTTT	CASSLGDTRDNSPLHF
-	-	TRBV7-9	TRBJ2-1	TGTGCCACTGACTTAAGCTCCTACAATGAGCAGTTCTTC	CATDLSSYNEQFF
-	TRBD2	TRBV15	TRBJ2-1	TGTGCCACCAGCCGGGCTAGCGGGAGTATCTACAATGAGCAGTTCTTC	CATSRASGSIYNEQFF
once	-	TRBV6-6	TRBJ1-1	TGTGCCTCCAAGCTGGACACTGAAGCTTTCTTT	CASKLDTEAFF
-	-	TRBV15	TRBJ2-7	TGTGCCACCAGCAGACGGGGGAGCTCCTACGAGCAGTACTTC	CATSRRGSSYEQYF
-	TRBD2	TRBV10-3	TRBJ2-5	TGTGCCACCCAAGCGGGAGCAGATGAGCAGTACTTC	CATQAGADEQYF
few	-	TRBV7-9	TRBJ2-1	TGTGCCAGCATCTCTTTGGGGTCTCAGTTCTTC	CASISLGSQFF
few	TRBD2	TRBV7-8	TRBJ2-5	TGTGCCAGCAGCTTTCTAGCGGGACGCCAAGAGACCCAGTACTTC	CASSFLAGRQETQYF
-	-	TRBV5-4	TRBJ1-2	TGTGCCAGCAGCCACCTAGGGGCCGGGGACTATGGCTACACCTTC	CASSHLGAGDYGYTF
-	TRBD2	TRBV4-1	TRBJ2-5	TGCGCCAGCAGCCAAGTAAGAGGCGGGAGGGCCGTCGAGACCCAGTACTTC	CASSQVRGGRAVETQYF
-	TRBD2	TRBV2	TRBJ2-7	TGTGCCAGCAGGAGACTAGCGGATAGCTCCTACGAGCAGTACTTC	CASRRLADSSYEQYF
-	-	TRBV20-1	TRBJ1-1	TGCAGTGCTAGAGAACGGGGACGGGAGAACACTGAAGCTTTCTTT	CSARERGRENTEAFF